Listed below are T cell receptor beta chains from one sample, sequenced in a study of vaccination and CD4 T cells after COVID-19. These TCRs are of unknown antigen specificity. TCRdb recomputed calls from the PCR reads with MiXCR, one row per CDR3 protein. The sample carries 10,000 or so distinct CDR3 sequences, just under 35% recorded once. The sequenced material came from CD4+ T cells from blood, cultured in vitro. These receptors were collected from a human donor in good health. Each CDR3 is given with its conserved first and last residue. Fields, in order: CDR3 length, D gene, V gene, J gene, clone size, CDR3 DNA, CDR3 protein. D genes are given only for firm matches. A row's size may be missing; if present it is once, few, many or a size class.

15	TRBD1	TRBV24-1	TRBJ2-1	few	TGTGCCACCAGTGATGCGGGACAGGGTGACAATGAGCAGTTCTTC	CATSDAGQGDNEQFF
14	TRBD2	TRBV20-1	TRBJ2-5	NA	TGCAGTGCTACCGGGACTAGCGGAGGGGAGACCCAGTACTTC	CSATGTSGGETQYF
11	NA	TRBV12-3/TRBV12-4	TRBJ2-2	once	TGTGCCAGCAGGGGGGCCGGGGAGCTGTTTTTT	CASRGAGELFF
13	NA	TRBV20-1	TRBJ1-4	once	TGCAGTGCCCCCGACAGAAAAAATGAAAAACTGTTTTTT	CSAPDRKNEKLFF
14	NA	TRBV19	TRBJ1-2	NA	TGTGCCAGTAGTATCGCAGGAGGGTGGTATGGCTACACCTTC	CASSIAGGWYGYTF
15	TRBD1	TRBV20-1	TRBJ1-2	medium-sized	TGCAGTGCTAGAGAGGGAGGGGGCCTAGCCTATGGCTACACCTTC	CSAREGGGLAYGYTF
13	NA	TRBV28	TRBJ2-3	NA	TGTGCCAGCAGCCCAGGGGACACAGATACGCAGTATTTT	CASSPGDTDTQYF
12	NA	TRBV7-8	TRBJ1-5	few	TGTGCCAGCAGCCCCAGGAATCAGCCCCAGCATTTT	CASSPRNQPQHF
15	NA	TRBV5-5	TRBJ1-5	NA	TGTGCCAGCAGCGTCGGGAGTTATAGCAATCAGCCCCAGCATTTT	CASSVGSYSNQPQHF
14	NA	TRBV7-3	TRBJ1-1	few	TGTGCCAGCAGCTTAAACAGGATTGGCACTGAAGCTTTCTTT	CASSLNRIGTEAFF
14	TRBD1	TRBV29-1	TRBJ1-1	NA	TGCAGCGCCGAAAGGACAGGGCGGAGTACTGAAGCTTTCTTT	CSAERTGRSTEAFF
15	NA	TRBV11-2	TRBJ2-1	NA	TGTGCCAGCAGCTTAGCTTTCGGACGGCCCCCTGAGCAGTTCTTC	CASSLAFGRPPEQFF
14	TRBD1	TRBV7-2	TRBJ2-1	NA	TGTGCCAGCACCCCTGGCAGGGGGAACAATGAGCAGTTCTTC	CASTPGRGNNEQFF
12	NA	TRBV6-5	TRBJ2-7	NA	TGTGCCAGCAGTTCGAAGGGGTACGAGCAGTACTTC	CASSSKGYEQYF
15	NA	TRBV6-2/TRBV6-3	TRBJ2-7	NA	TGTGCCAGCACCCCACTGCGGGACTTGTCCTACGAGCAGTACTTC	CASTPLRDLSYEQYF
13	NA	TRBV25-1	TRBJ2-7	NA	TGTGCCAGCAGTGAGGGACTCTCCTACGAGCAGTACTTC	CASSEGLSYEQYF
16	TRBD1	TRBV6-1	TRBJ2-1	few	TGTGCCAGCAGGCTCGGGACAGGAAACCTCTACAATGAGCAGTTCTTC	CASRLGTGNLYNEQFF
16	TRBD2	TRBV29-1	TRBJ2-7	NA	TGCAGCGTTGAATTCCCGACTAGCGGACCCACCTACGAGCAGTACTTC	CSVEFPTSGPTYEQYF
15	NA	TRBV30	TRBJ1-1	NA	TGTGCCTGGAGTGTACGCGGACAGAAGAACACTGAAGCTTTCTTT	CAWSVRGQKNTEAFF
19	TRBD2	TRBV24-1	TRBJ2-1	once	TGTGCCACCAGTGATTTGAAGGACCCACTAGCGAGACAAGGCAATGAGCAGTTCTTC	CATSDLKDPLARQGNEQFF
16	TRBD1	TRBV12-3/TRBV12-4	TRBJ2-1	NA	TGTGCCAGCAGTTCCTCAGGGGGCAGTGGTTGGAATGAGCAGTTCTTC	CASSSSGGSGWNEQFF
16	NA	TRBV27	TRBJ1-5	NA	TGTGCCAGCAGTCCCCGGGGTGGGGGAGATGGGCAGCCCCAGCATTTT	CASSPRGGGDGQPQHF
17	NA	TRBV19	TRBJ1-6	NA	TGTGCCAGTAGTGCACTAGGGGAGAGCTCCTATAATTCACCCCTCCACTTT	CASSALGESSYNSPLHF
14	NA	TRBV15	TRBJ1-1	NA	TGTGCCACCAGCAGAGACACAGGGTTGGCTGAAACTTTCTTT	CATSRDTGLAETFF
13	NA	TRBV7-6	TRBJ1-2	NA	TGTGCCAGCAGCTTCTCAGGAGATTATGGCTACACCTTC	CASSFSGDYGYTF
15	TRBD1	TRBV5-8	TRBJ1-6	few	TGTGCCAGCAGCTTTGGACAGGGTTGGGATTCACCCCTCCACTTT	CASSFGQGWDSPLHF
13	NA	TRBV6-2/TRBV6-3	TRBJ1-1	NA	TGTGCCAGCAGCTGGACCAGAAACACTGAAGCTTTCTTT	CASSWTRNTEAFF
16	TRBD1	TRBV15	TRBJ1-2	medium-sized	TGTGCCACCAGCAGATCTTCGCGGACAGGGAACTATGGCTACACCTTC	CATSRSSRTGNYGYTF
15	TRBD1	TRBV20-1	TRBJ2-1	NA	TGCAGTGCTAGGAAGATTGACAGGGACGGCAATGAGCAGTTCTTC	CSARKIDRDGNEQFF
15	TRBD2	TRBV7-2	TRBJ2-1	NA	TGTGCCAGCAGCTTAGGGCTAGCGGGAGGGTATGAGCAGTTCTTC	CASSLGLAGGYEQFF
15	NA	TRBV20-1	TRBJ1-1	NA	TGCAGTGCTAACCTTCCGGGACGGCAGAACACTGAAGCTTTCTTT	CSANLPGRQNTEAFF
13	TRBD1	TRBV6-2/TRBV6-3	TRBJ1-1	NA	TGTGCCAGCAGTGGACAGGGAATCGCTGAAGCTTTCTTT	CASSGQGIAEAFF